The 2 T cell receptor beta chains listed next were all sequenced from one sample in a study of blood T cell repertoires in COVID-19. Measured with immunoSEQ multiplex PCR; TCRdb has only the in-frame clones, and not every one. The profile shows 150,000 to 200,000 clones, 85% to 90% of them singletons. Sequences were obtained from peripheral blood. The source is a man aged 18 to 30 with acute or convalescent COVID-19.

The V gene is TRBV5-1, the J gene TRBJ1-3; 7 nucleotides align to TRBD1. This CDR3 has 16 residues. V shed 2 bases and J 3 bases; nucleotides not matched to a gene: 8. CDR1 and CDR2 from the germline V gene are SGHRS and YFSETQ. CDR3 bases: TGCGCCAGCAGCTTAGGCCAGACAGGGATTGGAAACACCATATATTTT. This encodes CASSLGQTGIGNTIYF. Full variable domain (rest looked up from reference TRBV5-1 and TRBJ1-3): KAGVTQTPRYLIKTRGQQVTLSCSPISGHRSVSWYQQTPGQGLQFLFEYFSETQRNKGNFPGRFSGRQFSNSRSEMNVSTLELGDSALYLCASSLGQTGIGNTIYFGEGSWLTVV.

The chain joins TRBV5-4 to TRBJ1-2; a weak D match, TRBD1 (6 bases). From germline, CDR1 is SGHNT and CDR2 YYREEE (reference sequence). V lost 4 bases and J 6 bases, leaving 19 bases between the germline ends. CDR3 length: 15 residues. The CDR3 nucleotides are TGTGCCAGCAGCACAGGTGAAACAGGGTACCATGGCTACACCTTC. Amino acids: CASSTGETGYHGYTF. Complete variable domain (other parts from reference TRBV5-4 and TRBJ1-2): ETGVTQSPTHLIKTRGQQVTLRCSSQSGHNTVSWYQQALGQGPQFIFQYYREEENGRGNFPPRFSGLQFPNYSSELNVNALELDDSALYLCASSTGETGYHGYTFGSGTRLTVV.